This section outlines one T cell receptor (beta chain) sequence together with its context. What it recognizes is unknown. These data are taken from a study of T cells in localized non-small cell lung cancer. General study findings and limits: Tumor trailed uninvolved adjacent lung in T cell clonality, which peaked there.

Losses at the gene ends were 0 bases for V and 5 bases for J; bases not matched to a gene: 6. The germline gives CDR1 KGHSH, CDR2 LQKENI. The CDR3 totals 15 residues. Only in-frame clones appear in the TCRdb table, and some are missing; sequencing was by immunoSEQ multiplex PCR. Among approximately 2,800 clones, 15% to 20% were seen once, and the ten largest hold 24%. The TCR was taken from a male donor aged 60 or over with stage II squamous cell lung carcinoma. Specimen: lung tumor tissue, collected before any cancer treatment. The gene calls are TRBV18 and TRBJ2-5; 7 bases map to TRBD1. The CDR3 here is CASSPPQGNRETQYF. In nucleotides, the CDR3 is TGTGCCAGCTCACCACCACAGGGGAATAGGGAGACCCAGTACTTC. The full variable domain, its missing parts supplied by reference TRBV18 and TRBJ2-5, is NAGVMQNPRHLVRRRGQEARLRCSPMKGHSHVYWYRQLPEEGLKFMVYLQKENIIDESGMPKERFSAEFPKEGPSILRIQQVVRGDSAAYFCASSPPQGNRETQYFGPGTRLLVL.